The clone carrying this T cell receptor beta chain occurred once. Participating donors were healthy, HIV-negative adults free of recent acute infections or vaccinations. Only Caucasian adults living in Nashville, Tennessee served as donors. The protocol was immunoSEQ multiplex PCR, while the TCRdb copy is restricted to in-frame clones and leaves out a portion. The table shows 450,000 to 550,000 clones, with approximately 85% occurring only once. The sample is drawn from a study of shared clonotypes between healthy human individuals. CDR3 size: 16 residues. Germline trimming cut 0 bases from V and 5 bases from J; bases unmatched to any gene: 8. Germline CDR1 MGHRA, CDR2 YSYEKL.

Sequences were obtained from PBMCs. This sequence was found in a woman in her thirties or forties in good health. Some clones in this sample may be carry-over from other donors' samples. The V call is TRBV4-1, the J call TRBJ2-5, with TRBD2 matching over 8 bases. As DNA, the CDR3 is TGCGCCAGCAGCCAAGAAGGGACTAGAGGGCTGGAGACCCAGTACTTC. Its translation: CASSQEGTRGLETQYF.